This TCR beta chain was retrieved from a study of OX40 agonist ivuxolimab in advanced cancers. TCRdb keeps only in-frame clones here, not all; method: immunoSEQ multiplex PCR. Among about 20,000 clones listed, more than 75% were seen once. V dropped 6 bases and J dropped 0 bases, with 6 bases sitting between them. The length of the CDR3 is 13 residues. Germline V CDR1 and CDR2: SNHLY, FYNNEI. The source is an adult with an advanced solid tumor such as melanoma, head and neck, liver or kidney cancer. The specimen was CD4+ or CD8+ T cells sorted from blood, collected in a trial of the OX40 agonist ivuxolimab. V gene TRBV2 combines with J gene TRBJ2-1; weak D call: TRBD2 (5 bases). The CDR3 DNA reads as TGTGCCAGCAGCGGGATCTCCTACAATGAGCAGTTCTTC. Protein sequence: CASSGISYNEQFF.